A selection of T cell receptor beta chains follows, all from one sample in a study of cytomegalovirus exposure and HLA in healthy donors. TCRdb keeps only in-frame clones here, not all; method: immunoSEQ multiplex PCR. The sample carries 70,000 to 100,000 clones, roughly 80% recorded once. Sample: PBMCs. These receptors were collected from a man aged 45-65 years in good health and CMV-seropositive. CDR3s include the opening cysteine and the closing phenylalanine or tryptophan. Fields, in order: clone size, V gene, D gene, J gene, CDR3 protein, CDR3 DNA. The D gene is left open where the match is weak. Part of the rows lack a size; the others show once, few, many or a class for expanded clones.

>NA|TRBV30|TRBD2|TRBJ2-2
CAWRDRLERETGELFF
TGTGCCTGGAGGGACCGTCTCGAGCGGGAGACCGGGGAGCTGTTTTTT
>once|TRBV7-3|NA|TRBJ2-7
CASSAEGHGPYEQYF
TGTGCCAGCAGCGCCGAGGGACACGGACCCTACGAGCAGTACTTC
>NA|TRBV20-1|NA|TRBJ2-1
CSASSPYEQFF
TGCAGTGCTAGTTCCCCGTATGAGCAGTTCTTC
>NA|TRBV6-5|TRBD2|TRBJ2-7
CASSLGLAGGHEQYF
TGTGCCAGCAGTTTGGGACTAGCGGGAGGGCACGAGCAGTACTTC
>NA|TRBV18|NA|TRBJ1-1
CASSPAPGGTEAFF
TGTGCCAGCTCACCAGCACCCGGGGGGACTGAAGCTTTCTTT
>once|TRBV19|NA|TRBJ2-1
CASRDTSFNEQFF
TGTGCCAGCCGGGACACATCCTTCAATGAGCAGTTCTTC
>NA|TRBV18|NA|TRBJ1-2
CASSKDSNYGYTF
TGTGCCAGCTCTAAGGACAGCAACTATGGCTACACCTTC
>NA|TRBV7-9|NA|TRBJ1-5
CAVGERNQPQHF
TGTGCCGTAGGCGAGCGGAATCAGCCCCAGCATTTT
>NA|TRBV29-1|NA|TRBJ2-5
CSYYGYRETQYF
TGCAGCTATTACGGGTACCGAGAGACCCAGTACTTC
>NA|TRBV6-1|NA|TRBJ2-7
CASSEARLSYEQYF
TGTGCCAGCAGTGAAGCTCGACTCTCCTACGAGCAGTACTTC
>NA|TRBV5-6|NA|TRBJ2-1
CASSLGPNEQFF
TGTGCCAGCAGCCTGGGGCCCAATGAGCAGTTCTTC
>few|TRBV5-6|NA|TRBJ1-5
CASSPGLNQPQHF
TGTGCCAGCAGTCCAGGCCTCAATCAGCCCCAGCATTTT
>NA|TRBV19|NA|TRBJ2-7
CASSPSGTPSYEQYF
TGTGCCAGTAGTCCGTCCGGGACACCTTCCTACGAGCAGTACTTC
>few|TRBV19|NA|TRBJ1-1
CASSADTEAFF
TGTGCCAGTAGTGCAGACACTGAAGCTTTCTTT
>NA|TRBV30|TRBD2|TRBJ2-7
CAWSAYPGLAGGPGTYEQYF
TGTGCCTGGAGTGCTTATCCGGGACTAGCGGGAGGGCCGGGAACCTACGAGCAGTACTTC
>NA|TRBV11-1|TRBD1|TRBJ2-7
CASSLRTGQGEQYF
TGTGCCAGCAGCTTAAGGACAGGGCAGGGCGAGCAGTACTTC
>NA|TRBV9|TRBD1|TRBJ1-3
CASRLGQGVGNTIYF
TGTGCCAGCAGACTAGGACAGGGTGTTGGAAACACCATATATTTT
>NA|TRBV4-1|NA|TRBJ1-3
CASSRLQSSGNTIYF
TGCGCCAGCAGCCGACTACAGAGCTCTGGAAACACCATATATTTT
>NA|TRBV7-9|TRBD2|TRBJ2-2
CASSLLAGDTGELFF
TGTGCCAGCAGCTTACTAGCGGGAGACACCGGGGAGCTGTTTTTT
>NA|TRBV5-1|NA|TRBJ2-2
CASSLRENTGELFF
TGCGCCAGCAGCTTAAGGGAAAACACCGGGGAGCTGTTTTTT
>NA|TRBV28|TRBD1|TRBJ1-3
CASTITGALSGNTIYF
TGTGCCAGCACCATAACAGGGGCCCTCTCTGGAAACACCATATATTTT
>NA|TRBV9|NA|TRBJ2-2
CASSVGVSNTGELFF
TGTGCCAGCAGCGTAGGAGTATCGAACACCGGGGAGCTGTTTTTT
>NA|TRBV14|TRBD2|TRBJ2-1
CASSSRTSGISNSYNEQFF
TGTGCCAGCAGCTCACGGACTAGCGGGATCTCAAATTCCTACAATGAGCAGTTCTTC